This T cell receptor (beta chain) was found in a study of blood T cell repertoires in COVID-19. Here immunoSEQ multiplex PCR was the method, and the copy in TCRdb shows in-frame clones only, minus some. The sample records some 460,000 clones, 87% being singletons. Germline trimming cut 1 base from V and 6 bases from J; bases unmatched to any gene: 5. CDR1 and CDR2 (germline): MGHDK, SYGVNS. The CDR3 is 14 amino acids. The specimen sequenced was PBMCs or T cells enriched from blood (not recorded which). The clonotype comes from a young woman who had recovered from COVID-19. This rearrangement joins TRBV25-1 to TRBJ1-2, with 7 nucleotides matching TRBD1. In nucleotides, the CDR3 is TGTGCCAGCAGTGAATGGCAGGGGGAGGATGGCTACACCTTC. Its protein is CASSEWQGEDGYTF.